The 30 T cell receptor beta chains listed next were all sequenced from one sample in a study of a mutant IDH1 vaccine in newly diagnosed glioma (dated by TCRdb to the early 2020s). Library method: the immunoSEQ multiplex PCR assay. The immuneACCESS repertoire file appears here via TCRdb, limited to in-frame rearrangements. These files lack a portion of the clones; in checked studies, under half of the deficit traces to unresolved V genes, and the cause of the others is not known. The sample includes approximately 39,000 clones, with roughly four fifths observed a single time. The ten largest clones represent about 5.2% of the sample. These TCRs are of unknown antigen specificity. The intended sense of this specimen's time point label: week 23, last vaccination. A 20-mer mutant IDH1 peptide at 300 micrograms in Montanide made up each vaccine dose, which was injected subcutaneously together with topical imiquimod.

The sequenced sample was PBMCs, obtained from a glioma patient whose treatment included an IDH1 peptide vaccine. These receptors all come from a man aged 35 to 55 with glioma.

The CDR3 region has the DNA TGTGCCTGGGGTCTACAGGGTTATAATTCACCCCTCCACTTT. This gives the protein CAWGLQGYNSPLHF. V is TRBV30 and J is TRBJ1-6, with D tentatively TRBD1 (6 bases). Trimming took off 5 bases at V and 4 bases at J, with 12 bases between the two ends. CDR3 length: 14 amino acids. Germline V gene sequence: CDR1 GTSNPN, CDR2 SVGIG (reference sequence).

This clone was picked up a small number of times. The V gene is TRBV2, the J gene TRBJ1-2; TRBD1 agrees at 8 bases. Germline CDR1 is SNHLY and CDR2 is FYNNEI. Trimming removed 8 bases from V and 7 bases from J; junction bases left unmatched: 9. The CDR3 totals 13 residues. CDR3 DNA: TGTGCCAGCCTCCAGGGGGCGATCGGTGGCTACACCTTC. Encoded protein: CASLQGAIGGYTF. The full variable domain, with the rest looked up from reference TRBV2 and TRBJ1-2, is EPEVTQTPSHQVTQMGQEVILRCVPISNHLYFYWYRQILGQKVEFLVSFYNNEISEKSEIFDDQFSVERPDGSNFTLKIRSTKLEDSAMYFCASLQGAIGGYTFGSGTRLTVV.

The rearrangement uses TRBV11-2 and TRBJ2-2, with D tentatively TRBD1 (6 bases). This CDR3 has 16 amino acids. Germline CDR1 is SGHAT and CDR2 is FQNNGV. V was clipped by 5 bases and J by 0 bases, with 13 bases between them. CDR3 in amino acids: CASSLPWDTNTGELFF. In DNA form, the CDR3 reads TGTGCCAGCAGCCTACCTTGGGACACGAACACCGGGGAGCTGTTTTTT.

This chain connects TRBV27 to TRBJ1-1; no reliable D call. Germline lookup yields CDR1 MNHEY and CDR2 SMNVEV (reference sequence). V was clipped by 4 bases and J by 1 base, with 13 bases between them. The CDR3 is 15 residues long. CDR3 bases: TGTGCCAGCAGTTCCCGGACCTTTCCGAACACTGAAGCTTTCTTT. This gives the protein CASSSRTFPNTEAFF.

This clone came up once. The chain combines TRBV7-6 with TRBJ2-5, with 12 nucleotides matching TRBD2. The germline V gene encodes CDR1 SGHVS and CDR2 FNYEAQ. The CDR3 covers 15 residues. V trimming: 4 bases; J trimming: 3 bases; junction bases outside the gene matches: 3. DNA for the CDR3: TGTGCCAGCAGCTCTAGCGGGGGGGAAGAAGAGACCCAGTACTTC. Protein sequence: CASSSSGGEEETQYF.

The chain carries TRBV18 and TRBJ1-4, with D perhaps TRBD1 (5 bases). CDR1 and CDR2 (germline): KGHSH, LQKENI. The CDR3 spans 16 residues. Between the trimmed V and J ends, which lost 3 bases and 0 bases, there was a span of 11 bases. Here the CDR3 DNA reads TGTGCCAGCTCACCGAGACAGCCTGCAACTAATGAAAAACTGTTTTTT. It yields the protein CASSPRQPATNEKLFF.

This chain joins TRBV6-5 and TRBJ1-2; the match to TRBD1 covers 9 bases. The CDR3 contains 14 residues. The J segment lost 3 bases and the V segment lost 8 bases, leaving 7 bases of the junction unmatched. Germline CDR1 reads MNHEY; CDR2 reads SVGAGI. This CDR3 is CASAYRDRDYGYTF. The CDR3 DNA sequence: TGTGCCAGCGCTTACCGGGACAGGGACTATGGCTACACCTTC.

Regarding this clone: An end of the junction differs from the germline gene, which may be a read error. The rearrangement links TRBV30 to TRBJ2-2; 11 bases are shared with TRBD1. The length of the CDR3 is 17 residues. Germline V CDR1 and CDR2: GTSNPN, SVGIG (reference sequence). The CDR3 spells CAWTLLLGQGVHRGAVF. The CDR3 coding sequence is TGTGCCTGGACTCTACTCCTGGGACAGGGGGTTCACCGGGGAGCTGTTTTT.

This clone was counted a single time. The CDR3 DNA follows: TGTGCCAGCTCATCGCGCTGGGATTCTGGGGCCAACGTCCTGACTTTC. Its protein is CASSSRWDSGANVLTF. The chain couples TRBV18 to TRBJ2-6; D unclear. The CDR3 consists of 16 residues. Trimming cost V 5 bases and J 1 base, with 12 bases left between them. The germline V gene has CDR1 KGHSH and CDR2 LQKENI.

The rearrangement joins TRBV18 to TRBJ2-3; no definite D call. The length of the CDR3 is 14 residues. CDR1 is KGHSH and CDR2 is LQKENI in the germline V gene. Between the trimmed V and J ends, which lost 2 bases and 7 bases, there was a span of 13 bases. The DNA of the CDR3 is TGTGCCAGCTCACCAAACCCGCCCCCATATACGCAGTATTTT. It yields the protein CASSPNPPPYTQYF.

J is TRBJ1-6 and V is TRBV5-6; D is undetermined. Germline V CDR1 and CDR2: SGHDT, YYEEEE. V was clipped by 3 bases and J by 7 bases, with 11 bases between them. The CDR3 spans 14 residues. CDR3 region: CASSWPGGNSPLHF. The CDR3 DNA reads as TGTGCCAGCAGCTGGCCGGGTGGGAATTCACCCCTCCACTTT.

The chain recombines TRBV19 with TRBJ2-1; 10 nucleotides line up with TRBD2. The length of the CDR3 is 17 residues. V trimming: 6 bases; J trimming: 4 bases; junction bases outside the gene matches: 12. Germline lookup yields CDR1 LNHDA and CDR2 SQIVND (reference sequence). CDR3: CASRLQAGGTNYNEQFF. CDR3 in DNA: TGTGCCAGTAGGCTCCAAGCGGGAGGGACTAATTACAATGAGCAGTTCTTC.

This chain connects TRBV10-2 to TRBJ1-6, with no clear D. Trimming cost V 8 bases and J 8 bases, with 16 bases left between them. The CDR3 length is 14 residues. Germline lookup yields CDR1 WSHSY and CDR2 SAAADI. The CDR3 sequence: CASEEGRRDSPLHF. CDR3 bases: TGCGCCAGCGAGGAAGGTCGTCGGGATTCACCCCTCCACTTT.

This clone is labeled medium-sized (0.01 to 0.1%). The chain joins TRBV7-3 to TRBJ2-3; possibly TRBD2 for D (6 bases). Germline CDR1 reads SGHTA; CDR2 reads FQGTGA. This CDR3 spans 14 amino acids. V was clipped by 2 bases and J by 3 bases, with 9 bases between them. In DNA form, the CDR3 reads TGTGCCAGCAGCTTATACGGGGGAACAGATACGCAGTATTTT. It encodes CASSLYGGTDTQYF.

The chain carries TRBV2 and TRBJ1-1, with D possibly TRBD1 on 6 matching bases. CDR1 is SNHLY, CDR2 FYNNEI, per germline. CDR3 length: 14 residues. Trimming cost V 10 bases and J 1 base, with 16 bases left between them. This CDR3 reads CATKRDTKNTEAFF. DNA for the CDR3: TGTGCCACCAAACGGGACACCAAGAACACTGAAGCTTTCTTT.

This clone was seen only once. The V and J genes are TRBV11-2 and TRBJ2-1; 7 bases are shared with TRBD2. The CDR3 runs 15 residues. From germline, CDR1 is SGHAT and CDR2 FQNNGV. Germline trimming cut 3 bases from V and 2 bases from J; bases unmatched to any gene: 4. The CDR3 DNA reads TGTGCCAGCAGCTTGGGACTACCTACCTACAATGAGCAGTTCTTC. Translated: CASSLGLPTYNEQFF. Variable domain in full (rest from reference TRBV11-2 and TRBJ2-1): EAGVAQSPRYKIIEKRQSVAFWCNPISGHATLYWYQQILGQGPKLLIQFQNNGVVDDSQLPKDRFSAERLKGVDSTLKIQPAKLEDSAVYLCASSLGLPTYNEQFFGPGTRLTVL.

This chain connects TRBV7-6 to TRBJ1-6; D might be TRBD1 (5 bases). The CDR3 extends over 17 amino acids. V was cut by 2 bases and J by 0 bases, with 11 bases left in between. CDR1 SGHVS and CDR2 FNYEAQ come from the germline V gene. The CDR3 sequence: CASSLSPGSSYNSPLHF. CDR3 DNA: TGTGCCAGCAGCTTAAGTCCAGGGAGCTCCTATAATTCACCCCTCCACTTT.

The rearrangement links TRBV5-1 to TRBJ2-7; 13 bases line up with TRBD2. The CDR3 is made up of 16 amino acids. Germline V gene lookup returns CDR1 SGHRS and CDR2 YFSETQ. Trimming took 5 bases from V and 1 from J; bases not matched to a gene: 6. CDR3 DNA: TGCGCCAGCAGGGTTGGACTAGCGGGGGTTTCCTACGAGCAGTACTTC. Protein sequence: CASRVGLAGVSYEQYF.

V is TRBV4-3 and J is TRBJ2-3, with D maybe TRBD2 (5 bases). Germline V gene sequence: CDR1 LGHNA, CDR2 YSLEER. V was clipped by 2 bases and J by 0 bases, with 9 bases between them. The CDR3 runs 15 residues. The CDR3 DNA reads TGCGCCAGCAGCCAAACTAGAGTGAGCACAGATACGCAGTATTTT. Its protein product is CASSQTRVSTDTQYF.

The rearrangement joins TRBV10-3 to TRBJ2-7, with 7 bases fitting TRBD2. Looked up from germline, CDR1 is ENHRY and CDR2 is SYGVKD. This CDR3 region has 12 residues. The ends lost 4 bases at V and 3 bases at J; junction bases unmatched: 0. In DNA form, the CDR3 reads TGTGCCATCAGTGGGGAGGGCTACGAGCAGTACTTC. This codes for CAISGEGYEQYF.

The CDR3 nucleotides are TGTGCCAGCAGTGAAGGGCACCCTTCAGAGACCCAGTACTTC. It codes for CASSEGHPSETQYF. This rearrangement joins TRBV6-1 to TRBJ2-5; unclear D gene. Germline-derived CDR1 and CDR2 are MNHNS and SASEGT. V gave up 1 base and J gave up 4 bases, with 10 bases separating them. The CDR3 totals 14 residues.

In this sample, this clone turned up once. This chain connects TRBV4-2 to TRBJ2-7; a weak D match, TRBD1 (6 bases). The CDR3 spans 13 residues. Germline V gives CDR1 LGHNA, CDR2 YNFKEQ. Trimming shortened V by 2 bases and J by 11 bases, and 16 bases separated the two germline ends. CDR3 nucleotides: TGTGCCAGCAGCCAATCTAAGGGGGAGTCGGAGTACTTC. Protein: CASSQSKGESEYF.

The genes are TRBV7-9 and TRBJ2-3; 8 nucleotides align to TRBD2. The V and J ends lost 5 bases and 2 bases, in that order; junction bases with no gene match: 6. Germline assignment: CDR1 SEHNR and CDR2 FQNEAQ (reference sequence). This CDR3 region has 15 residues. The CDR3 sequence is CASSRLAGHTDTQYF. The CDR3 nucleotides are TGTGCCAGCAGCCGCTTAGCGGGACACACAGATACGCAGTATTTT.

This clone has a single count. The rearrangement uses TRBV13 and TRBJ2-3, with 10 bases matching TRBD2. The germline gives CDR1 PRHDT, CDR2 FYEKMQ (reference sequence). The V gene end was trimmed by 5 bases and the J gene end by 3 bases; junction bases not matched to a gene: 8. CDR3 length: 16 amino acids. CDR3 bases: TGTGCCAGCAGCCTCAGCGGGGGGGCGAGTACAGATACGCAGTATTTT. It codes for CASSLSGGASTDTQYF. Supplemented by reference TRBV13 and TRBJ2-3, the full variable domain reads AAGVIQSPRHLIKEKRETATLKCYPIPRHDTVYWYQQGPGQDPQFLISFYEKMQSDKGSIPDRFSAQQFSDYHSELNMSSLELGDSALYFCASSLSGGASTDTQYFGPGTRLTVL.

V gene TRBV19 combines with J gene TRBJ2-3; weak D call: TRBD2 (6 bases). Germline V gives CDR1 LNHDA, CDR2 SQIVND (reference sequence). V gave up 3 bases and J gave up 3 bases, with 16 bases separating them. This CDR3 has 16 residues. The CDR3 bases are TGTGCCAGTAGTATCGGGAGTGGGCTTCAAACAGATACGCAGTATTTT. It translates to CASSIGSGLQTDTQYF.

The chain links TRBV11-2 to TRBJ1-2; no clear D. Germline CDR1 is SGHAT and CDR2 is FQNNGV. The length of the CDR3 is 15 residues. V was clipped by 2 bases and J by 4 bases, with 14 bases between them. CDR3 DNA sequence: TGTGCCAGCAGCTTACTACGCAGTTCCGTCTATGGCTACACCTTC. Protein sequence: CASSLLRSSVYGYTF.

Turning to this clone: This CDR3 is also generated by other DNA sequences in the sample. The chain joins TRBV7-9 to TRBJ2-1; 11 bases align to TRBD2. V lost 8 bases to trimming and J lost 1 base; unmatched junction nucleotides: 10. This CDR3 comprises 17 residues. Germline CDR1 reads SEHNR; CDR2 reads FQNEAQ (reference sequence). CDR3 amino acids: CASGGSGRAQSYNEQFF. The CDR3 DNA reads TGTGCCAGCGGGGGTAGCGGGAGGGCCCAGTCCTACAATGAGCAGTTCTTC. Complete variable domain (other parts from reference TRBV7-9 and TRBJ2-1): DTGVSQNPRHKITKRGQNVTFRCDPISEHNRLYWYRQTLGQGPEFLTYFQNEAQLEKSRLLSDRFSAERPKGSFSTLEIQRTEQGDSAMYLCASGGSGRAQSYNEQFFGPGTRLTVL.

This clone was seen a handful of times. J is TRBJ2-7 and V is TRBV2, with 7 bases that match TRBD2. V was pared by 6 bases and J by 7 bases, with 12 bases of the junction left unmatched. Germline V gene lookup returns CDR1 SNHLY and CDR2 FYNNEI. This CDR3 has 14 residues. In nucleotides, the CDR3 is TGTGCCAGCAGCCCCTCGGGGGGACGTATAGAGCAGTACTTC. Translated: CASSPSGGRIEQYF.

The chain recombines TRBV6-1 with TRBJ2-3; D gene uncertain. The germline V and J ends were trimmed by 6 bases and 3 bases, with 4 bases remaining between them. The CDR3 is 11 residues long. Per the germline V gene, CDR1 is MNHNS and CDR2 is SASEGT. The chain's CDR3 is CASSLTDTQYF. The CDR3 coding sequence is TGTGCCAGCAGCTTAACAGATACGCAGTATTTT.

This clone was detected only once. The chain is built from TRBV28 and TRBJ1-4; unclear D gene. V shed 2 bases and J shed 8 bases, with 9 bases lying between them. The CDR3 totals 13 residues. Looked up from germline, CDR1 is MDHEN and CDR2 is SYDVKM. The chain's CDR3 is CASSLSQSEKLFF. The CDR3 coding sequence is TGTGCCAGCAGTTTAAGTCAGTCGGAAAAACTGTTTTTT.